Each of the 9 T cell receptor beta chains below was sequenced from the same sample in a study of beta chain features in type 1 diabetes. Expressed TCRB transcripts got sequenced, as all isolated RNA was reverse transcribed. Here immunoSEQ multiplex PCR was the method, and the copy in TCRdb shows in-frame clones only, minus some. Of under 450,000 clones listed, roughly 16% are singletons. Sequencing was done on a sample of naive CD4+ T cells from blood. The receptor source for this set is a woman under 30 in good health.

This clone was counted only a few times. The chain employs TRBV4-1 and TRBJ2-1, with D possibly being TRBD2 (6 bases). Germline CDR1 MGHRA, CDR2 YSYEKL. The CDR3 extends over 15 amino acids. V was cut by 4 bases and J by 5 bases, with 15 bases left in between. The CDR3 sequence is CASSLTPGLNNEQFF. In DNA form, the CDR3 reads TGCGCCAGCAGCCTTACACCGGGACTCAACAATGAGCAGTTCTTC.

The V and J genes are TRBV5-6 and TRBJ2-5; D might be TRBD2 (6 bases). CDR1 and CDR2 (germline): SGHDT, YYEEEE. The CDR3 covers 13 residues. V was cut by 5 bases and J by 6 bases, with 14 bases left in between. DNA of the CDR3: TGTGCCAGCAGTTCGGGAGTGGAAAAGACCCAGTACTTC. It is translated as CASSSGVEKTQYF.

In this sample, this clone turned up a few times. The chain couples TRBV4-1 to TRBJ2-5; TRBD2 matches 9 bases. Germline V lookup: CDR1 MGHRA, CDR2 YSYEKL. V lost 1 base and J lost 2; bases outside the gene matches: 5. The CDR3 extends over 16 amino acids. DNA for the CDR3: TGCGCCAGCAGCCAAGGGGCTAGCGGGATTCAAGAGACCCAGTACTTC. This translates into CASSQGASGIQETQYF.

This clone was counted between two and nine times. The chain uses TRBV5-1 and TRBJ2-5; 11 bases agree with TRBD2. CDR1 SGHRS and CDR2 YFSETQ come from the germline V gene. This CDR3 spans 14 amino acids. V gave up 6 bases and J gave up 11 bases; unmatched junction bases: 12. CDR3 sequence reads: CASTLLAGVGEQYF. The CDR3 DNA sequence: TGCGCCAGCACCTTACTAGCGGGAGTGGGGGAGCAGTACTTC.

A few counts support this clone. As DNA, the CDR3 is TGTGCCAGCAGCGTCGATCCCGGGACTAGCGTAGGAAGAGCCTACGAGCAGTACTTC. This codes for CASSVDPGTSVGRAYEQYF. The chain uses TRBV7-9 and TRBJ2-7, with 10 bases fitting TRBD2. Germline trimming cut 5 bases from V and 2 bases from J; bases unmatched to any gene: 18. Germline V gives CDR1 SEHNR, CDR2 FQNEAQ (reference sequence). This CDR3 has 19 residues.

This clone was recorded a few times. This chain links TRBV7-2 with TRBJ2-7, with D possibly TRBD1 on 5 matching bases. CDR1 SGHTA and CDR2 FQGNSA come from the germline V gene. V lost 3 bases to trimming and J lost 4 bases, with 19 bases between them. The CDR3 has 16 residues. CDR3 nucleotide sequence: TGTGCCAGCAGCTTCGGGTCGGCAGGGTCGGGTTACGAGCAGTACTTC. Protein: CASSFGSAGSGYEQYF.

This clone appeared a few times. Other DNA sequences in this specimen translate into the identical CDR3. The V call is TRBV27, the J call TRBJ2-3, with D hard to call. Trimming took 0 bases from V and 0 from J, leaving 4 bases between them. This CDR3 has 14 amino acids. In germline, CDR1 is MNHEY, CDR2 SMNVEV (reference sequence). CDR3 residues: CASSLSTSTDTQYF. The CDR3 DNA reads as TGTGCCAGCAGTTTATCAACTAGCACAGATACGCAGTATTTT.

CDR3 in amino acids: CAIRGGGETQYF. The CDR3 coding sequence is TGTGCCATCAGGGGAGGAGGGGAGACCCAGTACTTC. The chain combines TRBV10-3 with TRBJ2-5; tentatively, D is TRBD2 (6 bases). V lost 6 bases, J lost 5 bases, and 10 bases lay in between. Germline V lookup: CDR1 ENHRY, CDR2 SYGVKD. CDR3 size: 12 residues.

V and J are TRBV9 and TRBJ2-5; D unresolved. Trimming stripped 4 bases from V and 3 bases from J, with 19 bases between. Germline V lookup: CDR1 SGDLS, CDR2 YYNGEE. CDR3 length: 16 residues. This CDR3 reads CASSPRLVTPKETQYF. In DNA form, the CDR3 reads TGTGCCAGCAGCCCGAGACTCGTGACTCCAAAAGAGACCCAGTACTTC.